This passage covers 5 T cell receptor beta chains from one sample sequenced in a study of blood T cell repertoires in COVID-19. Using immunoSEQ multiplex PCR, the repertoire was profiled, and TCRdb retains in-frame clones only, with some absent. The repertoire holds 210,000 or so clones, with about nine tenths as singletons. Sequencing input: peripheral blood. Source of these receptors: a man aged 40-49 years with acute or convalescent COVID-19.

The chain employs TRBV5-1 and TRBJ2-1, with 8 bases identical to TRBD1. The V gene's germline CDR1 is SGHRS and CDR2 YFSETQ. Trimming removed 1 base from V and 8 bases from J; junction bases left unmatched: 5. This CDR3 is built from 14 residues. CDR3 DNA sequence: TGCGCCAGCAGCTTGCAGGGGGCGTTTGATGAGCAGTTCTTC. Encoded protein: CASSLQGAFDEQFF.

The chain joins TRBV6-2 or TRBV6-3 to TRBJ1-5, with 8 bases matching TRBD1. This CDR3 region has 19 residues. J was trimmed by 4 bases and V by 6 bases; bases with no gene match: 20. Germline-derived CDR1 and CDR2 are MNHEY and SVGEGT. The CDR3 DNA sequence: TGTGCCAGCAGCGCAGGGCCCTGGACAGGGTCGGGTTCAAATCAGCCCCAGCATTTT. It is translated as CASSAGPWTGSGSNQPQHF.

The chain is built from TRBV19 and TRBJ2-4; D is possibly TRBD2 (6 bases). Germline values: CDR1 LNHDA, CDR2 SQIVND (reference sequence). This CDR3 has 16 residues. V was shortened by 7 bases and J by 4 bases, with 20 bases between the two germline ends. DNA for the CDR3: TGTGCCAGTACCGGGGCTGGTAGCGGCAGAAAAAACATTCAGTACTTC. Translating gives CASTGAGSGRKNIQYF.

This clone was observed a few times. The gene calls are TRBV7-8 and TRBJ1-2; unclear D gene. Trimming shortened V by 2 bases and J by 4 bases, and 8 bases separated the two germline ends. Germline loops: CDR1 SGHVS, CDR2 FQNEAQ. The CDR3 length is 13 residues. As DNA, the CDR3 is TGTGCCAGCAGCTTACCAGGACTCTATGGCTACACCTTC. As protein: CASSLPGLYGYTF.

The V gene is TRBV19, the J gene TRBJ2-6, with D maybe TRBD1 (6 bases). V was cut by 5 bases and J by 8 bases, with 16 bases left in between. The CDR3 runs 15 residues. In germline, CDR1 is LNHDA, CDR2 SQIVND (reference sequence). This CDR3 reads CASSGRTGITNVLTF. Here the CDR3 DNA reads TGTGCCAGTAGTGGCCGCACAGGGATCACCAACGTCCTGACTTTC.